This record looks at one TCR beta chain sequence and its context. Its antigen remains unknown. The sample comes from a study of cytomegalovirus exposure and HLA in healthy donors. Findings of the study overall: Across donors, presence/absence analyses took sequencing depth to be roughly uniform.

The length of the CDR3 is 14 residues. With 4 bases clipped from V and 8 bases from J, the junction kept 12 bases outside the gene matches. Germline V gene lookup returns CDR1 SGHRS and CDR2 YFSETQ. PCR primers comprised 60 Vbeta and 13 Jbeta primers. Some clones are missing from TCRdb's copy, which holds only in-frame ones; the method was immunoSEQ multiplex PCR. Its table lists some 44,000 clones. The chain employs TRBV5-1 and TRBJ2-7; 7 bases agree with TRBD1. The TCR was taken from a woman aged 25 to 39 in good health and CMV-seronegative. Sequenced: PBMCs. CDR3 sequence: CASSMDPGGMKQYF. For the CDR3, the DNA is TGCGCCAGCAGCATGGACCCAGGGGGAATGAAGCAGTACTTC. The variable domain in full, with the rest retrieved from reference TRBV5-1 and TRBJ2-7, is KAGVTQTPRYLIKTRGQQVTLSCSPISGHRSVSWYQQTPGQGLQFLFEYFSETQRNKGNFPGRFSGRQFSNSRSEMNVSTLELGDSALYLCASSMDPGGMKQYFGPGTRLTVT.